This T cell receptor beta chain was captured by sequencing in a study of response to subunit inactivated influenza vaccine. Broader study findings: Researchers suggested that each seasonal influenza vaccination recruits few new T cells.

There are many counts of this clonotype. What it binds is unknown. TCRdb itself ran the RT-PCR reads through MiXCR, one entry per CDR3 protein. The sample consists of roughly 780,000 distinct CDR3 sequences, less than 20% of them appearing once. The CDR3 totals 14 residues. Looked up from germline, CDR1 is SGHTA and CDR2 is FQGNSA. With V trimmed by 4 bases and J by 5 bases, 6 bases remained unmatched. The rearrangement uses TRBV7-2 and TRBJ2-5, with 8 bases that match TRBD1. The specimen was PBMCs from blood, collected 5 days after vaccination. This clonotype originated in a man aged 45-65 years who received an inactivated influenza vaccine. CDR3 region: CASSSPHRGETQYF. The CDR3 region has the DNA TGTGCCAGCAGCTCCCCACACAGGGGGGAGACCCAGTACTTC.